The clone carrying this T cell receptor beta chain occurred many times. The ends lost 2 bases at V and 1 base at J; junction bases unmatched: 5. The CDR3 covers 18 residues. Germline CDR1 and CDR2: LGHNA and YNFKEQ. The data belong to a study of T-cell reconstitution after alpha-beta-depleted transplantation in children. During its preparation, the TCRbeta library received unique molecular identifiers. TCRdb passed the PCR reads through MiXCR, listing each CDR3 protein once. The profile shows hundreds of thousands of distinct CDR3 sequences, roughly 13% of them singletons. V is TRBV4-2 and J is TRBJ2-1; TRBD2 matches 13 bases. The TCR was taken from a girl aged 2 to 10 with congenital amegakaryocytic thrombocytopenia, due to receive a stem cell transplant. The material sequenced was PBMCs, taken before TCRalphabeta/CD19-depleted stem cell transplant. The CDR3 sequence is CASSQTSGRAGSYNEQFF. The CDR3 DNA sequence: TGTGCCAGCAGCCAAACTAGCGGGAGGGCCGGTTCCTACAATGAGCAGTTCTTC.